This T cell receptor (beta chain) was identified during a study of OX40 agonist ivuxolimab in advanced cancers. Method: immunoSEQ multiplex PCR; TCRdb's copy keeps in-frame clones and lacks some. The data hold roughly 76,000 clones, with about 83% observed a single time. The length of the CDR3 is 15 residues. Germline CDR1 is SGHTA and CDR2 is FQGNSA. V was pared by 4 bases and J by 1 base, with 13 bases between. The sequence came from an adult with an advanced solid tumor such as melanoma, head and neck, liver or kidney cancer. V usage is TRBV7-2 and J usage is TRBJ1-1; D may be TRBD1 (5 bases). Material: CD4+ or CD8+ T cells sorted from blood, obtained in a trial of the OX40 agonist ivuxolimab. DNA for the CDR3: TGTGCCAGCAGCTCGCTAGGGGCAGGGAACACTGAAGCTTTCTTT. Protein sequence: CASSSLGAGNTEAFF.